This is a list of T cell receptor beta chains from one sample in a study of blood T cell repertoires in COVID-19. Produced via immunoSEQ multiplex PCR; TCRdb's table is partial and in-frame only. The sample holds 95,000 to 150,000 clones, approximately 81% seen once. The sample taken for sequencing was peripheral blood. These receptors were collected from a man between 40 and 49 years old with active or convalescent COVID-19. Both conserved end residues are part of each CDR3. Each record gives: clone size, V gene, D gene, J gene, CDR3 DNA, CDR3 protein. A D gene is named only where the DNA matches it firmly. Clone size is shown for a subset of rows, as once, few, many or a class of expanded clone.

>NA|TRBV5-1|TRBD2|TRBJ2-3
TGCGCCAGCAGCTTGGGGGGCCTAGCGGGACACACAGATACGCAGTATTTT
CASSLGGLAGHTDTQYF
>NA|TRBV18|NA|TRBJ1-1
TGTGCCAGCTCACCAAGCCCGAACACTGAAGCTTTCTTT
CASSPSPNTEAFF
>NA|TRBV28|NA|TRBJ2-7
TGTGCCAGCAGCCTACCCCAGGCGTTCTCCTACGAGCAGTACTTC
CASSLPQAFSYEQYF
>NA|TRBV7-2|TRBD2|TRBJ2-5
TGTGCCAGCAGCCGCCGGGCGGGAGATGAAGAGACCCAGTACTTC
CASSRRAGDEETQYF
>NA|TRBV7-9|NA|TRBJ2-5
TGTGCCAGCAGCTTCGGCGGGGATCGGGAGACCCAGTACTTC
CASSFGGDRETQYF
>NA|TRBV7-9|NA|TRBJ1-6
TGTGCCAGCAGCTTAGGACAGGAGAAATCACCCCTCCACTTT
CASSLGQEKSPLHF
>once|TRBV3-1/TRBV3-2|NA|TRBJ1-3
TGTGCCAGCAGCCGTGGGCCTTTAGCGATATATTTT
CASSRGPLAIYF
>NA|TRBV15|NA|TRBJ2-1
TGTGCCACCAGCAGAGATGTAACAGAGTACAATGAGCAGTTCTTC
CATSRDVTEYNEQFF
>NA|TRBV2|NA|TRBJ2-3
TGTGCCTCCGGAGGAGGTGGAGATACGCAGTATTTT
CASGGGGDTQYF
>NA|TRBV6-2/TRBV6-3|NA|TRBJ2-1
TGTGCCAGCAGTATCCCCGGGACCCCAGGGGTAGATGAGCAGTTCTTC
CASSIPGTPGVDEQFF
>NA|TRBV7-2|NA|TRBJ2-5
TGTGCCAGCAGCTTAGTACGGGGAGCGGAGACCCAGTACTTC
CASSLVRGAETQYF
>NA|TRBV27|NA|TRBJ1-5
TGTGCCAGCAGTTTATCCAGGAGGGGATCGCAGCCCCAGCATTTT
CASSLSRRGSQPQHF
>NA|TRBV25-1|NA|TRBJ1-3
TGTGCCAGCAGTGAATACGCATCTCGTGGGGGGTCCGGAAACACCATATATTTT
CASSEYASRGGSGNTIYF
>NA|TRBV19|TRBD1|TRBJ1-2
TGTGCCGGATGGGACAGGGGAAACTATGGCTACACCTTC
CAGWDRGNYGYTF
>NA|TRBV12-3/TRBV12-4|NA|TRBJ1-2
TGTGCCAGCAGTTTCCTGGACAGCTATGGCTACACCTTC
CASSFLDSYGYTF
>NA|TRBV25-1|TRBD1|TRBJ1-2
TGTGCCAGCAGTGAATCTCGACAGGGCGGCGGCTACACCTTC
CASSESRQGGGYTF
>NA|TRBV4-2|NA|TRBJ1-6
TGTGCCAGCAGCCAAGACACAGGATCCGGCGGTTCACCCCTCCACTTT
CASSQDTGSGGSPLHF
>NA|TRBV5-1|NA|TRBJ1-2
TGCGCCAGCAGCTTCGGATTACTACAGGAAAACTATGGCTACACCTTC
CASSFGLLQENYGYTF
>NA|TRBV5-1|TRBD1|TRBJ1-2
TGCGCCAGCAGCTTGGACAGGGGGCTGGACTATGGCTACACCTTC
CASSLDRGLDYGYTF
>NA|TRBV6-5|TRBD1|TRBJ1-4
TGTGCCAGCAGAGGACAGGTCCCGAATGAAAAACTGTTTTTT
CASRGQVPNEKLFF
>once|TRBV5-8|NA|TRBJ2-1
TGTGCCAGCAGTTCTAGGTACAATGAGCAGTTCTTC
CASSSRYNEQFF
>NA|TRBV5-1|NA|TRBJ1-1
TGCGCCAGCGGGAGTGACGGACAGCCGGGAACTGAAGCTTTCTTT
CASGSDGQPGTEAFF
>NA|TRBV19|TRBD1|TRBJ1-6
TGTGCCAGTAGCCGGACAGGGGAAAATTCACCCCTCCACTTT
CASSRTGENSPLHF
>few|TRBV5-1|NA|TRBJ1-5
TGCGCCAGCAGAAGGGGGTTCAATCAGCCCCAGCATTTT
CASRRGFNQPQHF
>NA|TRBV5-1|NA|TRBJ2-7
TGCGCCAGCAGCTTAAACCCGGGACATATGTACGAGCAGTACTTC
CASSLNPGHMYEQYF
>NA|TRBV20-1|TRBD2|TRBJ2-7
TGCAGTGCTAGTTTAGGGACTAGCGACTACGAGCAGTACTTC
CSASLGTSDYEQYF
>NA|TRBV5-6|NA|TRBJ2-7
TGTGCCAGCAGCTACGGGACATCCGTCGGCGAGCAGTACTTC
CASSYGTSVGEQYF
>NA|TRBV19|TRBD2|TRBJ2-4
TGTGCCAGTACTGCCCTAGCGGGAGCGGCCAAAAACATTCAGTACTTC
CASTALAGAAKNIQYF
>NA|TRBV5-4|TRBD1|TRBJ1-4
TGTGCCAGCAGCCTCCGGGACAGGGACGAAAAACTGTTTTTT
CASSLRDRDEKLFF